This TCR beta chain was sequenced during a study of tissue T cells after allogeneic stem cell transplantation. As regards this clone: The antigen remains undetermined. Mouse gene names and germline throughout. The CDR3 end lies 1 residue beyond the end of the read and is filled in from the germline J gene.

CDR3 sequences, V/J genes, frequencies and template counts came from survey-depth TCRbeta sequencing. Sequenced by immunoSEQ multiplex PCR; TCRdb stores in-frame clones only, minus some. This sample yields around 1,000 clones, of which under 60% are seen a single time; roughly 15% belongs to the top ten. Described time point: mouse harvest day 7 after allogeneic transplant. Mouse grafts combined 10^7 T-cell-depleted bone marrow cells with 10^6 splenic CD5+ T cells. CDR3 length equals 13 residues. V was cut by 2 bases and J by 1 base, with 5 bases left in between. Germline V gene lookup returns CDR1 NNHDY and CDR2 SYVADS. The study's findings and limits: Few T cell clones were shared across patients, but motif clusters showed tissue-specific shared signatures. Blood and spleen captured only part of the tissue TCR repertoire.

Material for sequencing was liver tissue. This chain joins TRBV13-3 and TRBJ2-5; D is perhaps TRBD2 (5 bases). The origin of this receptor is a female BALB/c mouse given C57BL/6 T cells with graft-versus-host disease after an allogeneic hematopoietic cell transplant. The covered CDR3 bases are TGTGCCAGCAGTGAGACTGACCAAGACACCCAGTAC. Translating gives CASSETDQDTQY. Given in full, the CDR3 is CASSETDQDTQYF. The full variable domain, completed using reference TRBV13-3 and TRBJ2-5, is EAAVTQSPRSKVAVTGGKVTLSCHQTNNHDYMYWYRQDTGHGLRLIHYSYVADSTEKGDIPDGYKASRPSQENFSLILELASLSQTAVYFCASSETDQDTQYFGPGTRLLVL.